This section outlines one T cell receptor (beta chain) sequence together with its context. The antigen is undetermined. V was shortened by 0 bases and J by 1 base, with 12 bases between the two germline ends. The CDR3 totals 16 residues. Germline values: CDR1 SGHTA, CDR2 FQGTGA. These data originate in a study of T cell responses to AZD1222 COVID-19 vaccine. Points from the study as a whole: Dominant at 160-218 and 743-854, vaccine-associated CD4 TCRs also spanned spike.

Repertoires were generated with immunoSEQ multiplex PCR, while TCRdb's copy carries only in-frame clones and drops some. The sample lists more than 95,000 clones; 85% to 90% were seen once. The receptor was derived from an adult in good health. The sample in question was peripheral blood, obtained on day 0 of AZD1222 vaccination. The genes are TRBV7-3 and TRBJ1-1; D might be TRBD1 (6 bases). The CDR3 nucleotides are TGTGCCAGCAGCTTAACGCCGACAGGTGAGAACACTGAAGCTTTCTTT. It translates to CASSLTPTGENTEAFF.